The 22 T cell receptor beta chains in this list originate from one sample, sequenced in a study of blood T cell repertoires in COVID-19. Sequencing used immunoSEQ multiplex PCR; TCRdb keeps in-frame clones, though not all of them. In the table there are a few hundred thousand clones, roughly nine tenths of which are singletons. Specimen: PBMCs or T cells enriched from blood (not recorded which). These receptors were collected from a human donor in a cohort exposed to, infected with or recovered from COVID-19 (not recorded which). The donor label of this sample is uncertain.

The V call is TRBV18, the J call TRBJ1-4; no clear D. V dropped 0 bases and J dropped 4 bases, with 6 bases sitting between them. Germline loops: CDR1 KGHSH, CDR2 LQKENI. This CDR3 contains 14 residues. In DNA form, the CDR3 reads TGTGCCAGCTCACCACCGTACGGTAATGAAAAACTGTTTTTT. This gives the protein CASSPPYGNEKLFF. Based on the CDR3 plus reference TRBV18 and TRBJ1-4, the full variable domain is NAGVMQNPRHLVRRRGQEARLRCSPMKGHSHVYWYRQLPEEGLKFMVYLQKENIIDESGMPKERFSAEFPKEGPSILRIQQVVRGDSAAYFCASSPPYGNEKLFFGSGTQLSVL.

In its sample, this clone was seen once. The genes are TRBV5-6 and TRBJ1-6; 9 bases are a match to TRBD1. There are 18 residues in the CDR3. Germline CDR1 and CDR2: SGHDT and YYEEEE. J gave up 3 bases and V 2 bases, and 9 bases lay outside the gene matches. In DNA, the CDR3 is TGTGCCAGCAGCTTAAACCTACAGGGGGCTGACTATAATTCACCCCTCCACTTT. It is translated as CASSLNLQGADYNSPLHF.

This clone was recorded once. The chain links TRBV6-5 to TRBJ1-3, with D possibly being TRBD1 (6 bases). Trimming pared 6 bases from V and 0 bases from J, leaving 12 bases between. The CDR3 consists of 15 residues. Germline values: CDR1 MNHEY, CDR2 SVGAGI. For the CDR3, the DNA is TGTGCCAGCAGCGGACAGTCTGGCTCTGGAAACACCATATATTTT. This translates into CASSGQSGSGNTIYF.

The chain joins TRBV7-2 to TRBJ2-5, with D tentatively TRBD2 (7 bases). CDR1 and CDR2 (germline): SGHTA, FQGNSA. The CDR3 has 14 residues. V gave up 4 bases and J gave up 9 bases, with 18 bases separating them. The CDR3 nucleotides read TGTGCCAGCAGCTCCCGGGGCGGAGGGGGGGCCCAGTACTTC. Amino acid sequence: CASSSRGGGGAQYF.

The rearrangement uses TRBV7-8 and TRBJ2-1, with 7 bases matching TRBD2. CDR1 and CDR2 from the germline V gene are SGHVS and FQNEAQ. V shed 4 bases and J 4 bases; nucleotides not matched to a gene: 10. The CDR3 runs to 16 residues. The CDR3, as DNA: TGTGCCAGCAGCTCGAGGGTGCTAGCGGCGTACAATGAGCAGTTCTTC. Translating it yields CASSSRVLAAYNEQFF.

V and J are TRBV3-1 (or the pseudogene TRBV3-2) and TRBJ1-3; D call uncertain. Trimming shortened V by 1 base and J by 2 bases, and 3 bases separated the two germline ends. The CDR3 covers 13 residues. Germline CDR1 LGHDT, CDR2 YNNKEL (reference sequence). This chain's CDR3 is CASSQGAGNTIYF. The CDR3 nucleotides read TGTGCCAGCAGCCAAGGAGCTGGAAACACCATATATTTT.

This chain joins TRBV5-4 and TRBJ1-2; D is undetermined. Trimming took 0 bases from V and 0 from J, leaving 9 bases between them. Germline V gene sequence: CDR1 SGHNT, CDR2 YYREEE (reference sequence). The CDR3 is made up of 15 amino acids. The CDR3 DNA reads TGTGCCAGCAGCTTGGCCAGGCCACCTAACTATGGCTACACCTTC. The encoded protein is CASSLARPPNYGYTF.

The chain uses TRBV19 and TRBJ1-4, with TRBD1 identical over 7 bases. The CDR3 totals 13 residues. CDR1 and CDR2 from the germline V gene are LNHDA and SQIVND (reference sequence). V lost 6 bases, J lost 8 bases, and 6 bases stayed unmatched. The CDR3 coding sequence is TGTGCCAGTAGGCCCGGGACAGAAGAAAAACTGTTTTTT. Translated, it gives CASRPGTEEKLFF.

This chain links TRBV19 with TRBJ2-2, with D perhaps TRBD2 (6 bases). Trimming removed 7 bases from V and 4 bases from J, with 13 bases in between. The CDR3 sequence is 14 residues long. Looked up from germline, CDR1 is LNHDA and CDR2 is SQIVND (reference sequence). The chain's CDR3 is CASTLTGGTGELFF. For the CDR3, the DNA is TGTGCCAGTACCTTAACCGGGGGCACCGGGGAGCTGTTTTTT. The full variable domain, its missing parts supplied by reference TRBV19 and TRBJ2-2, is DGGITQSPKYLFRKEGQNVTLSCEQNLNHDAMYWYRQDPGQGLRLIYYSQIVNDFQKGDIAEGYSVSREKKESFPLTVTSAQKNPTAFYLCASTLTGGTGELFFGEGSRLTVL.

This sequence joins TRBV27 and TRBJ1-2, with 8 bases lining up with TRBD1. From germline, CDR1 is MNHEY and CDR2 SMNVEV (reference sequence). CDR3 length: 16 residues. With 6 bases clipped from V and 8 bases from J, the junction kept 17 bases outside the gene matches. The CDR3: CASSPAGGLLGEGYTF. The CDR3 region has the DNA TGTGCCAGCAGCCCGGCAGGGGGCCTCCTGGGAGAAGGCTACACCTTC.

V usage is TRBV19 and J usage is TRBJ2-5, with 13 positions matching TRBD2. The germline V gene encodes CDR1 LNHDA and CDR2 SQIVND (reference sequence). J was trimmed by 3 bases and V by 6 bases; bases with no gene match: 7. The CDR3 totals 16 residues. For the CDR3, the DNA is TGTGCCAGTAGCCCCTGGACTAGCGGGGGAAAAGAGACCCAGTACTTC. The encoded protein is CASSPWTSGGKETQYF.

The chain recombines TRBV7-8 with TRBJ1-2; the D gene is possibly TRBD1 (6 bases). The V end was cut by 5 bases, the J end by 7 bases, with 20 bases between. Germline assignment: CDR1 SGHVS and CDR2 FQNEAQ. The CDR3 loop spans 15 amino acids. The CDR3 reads CASSPYRVTGLGYTF. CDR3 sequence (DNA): TGTGCCAGCAGCCCTTACAGGGTTACGGGTCTTGGCTACACCTTC.

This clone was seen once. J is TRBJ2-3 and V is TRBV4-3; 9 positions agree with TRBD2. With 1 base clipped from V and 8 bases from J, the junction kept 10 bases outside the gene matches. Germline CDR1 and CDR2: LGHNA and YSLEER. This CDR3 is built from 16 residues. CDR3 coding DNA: TGCGCCAGCAGCCAAGTTAGCGGGGGCCTTGGAGGTACGCAGTATTTT. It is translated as CASSQVSGGLGGTQYF.

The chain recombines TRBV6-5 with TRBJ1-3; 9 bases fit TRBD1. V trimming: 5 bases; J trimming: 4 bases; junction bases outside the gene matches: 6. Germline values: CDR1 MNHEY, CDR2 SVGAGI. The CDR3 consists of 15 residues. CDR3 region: CASSLQGARGNTIYF. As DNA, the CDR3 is TGTGCCAGCAGTCTACAGGGGGCGCGGGGAAACACCATATATTTT.

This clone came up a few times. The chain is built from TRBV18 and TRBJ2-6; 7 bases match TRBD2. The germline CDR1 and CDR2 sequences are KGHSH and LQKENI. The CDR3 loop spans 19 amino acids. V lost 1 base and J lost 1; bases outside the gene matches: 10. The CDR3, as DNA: TGTGCCAGCTCACCACAAACGCTATCCGGGAGGTCTGGGGCCAACGTCCTGACTTTC. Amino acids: CASSPQTLSGRSGANVLTF.

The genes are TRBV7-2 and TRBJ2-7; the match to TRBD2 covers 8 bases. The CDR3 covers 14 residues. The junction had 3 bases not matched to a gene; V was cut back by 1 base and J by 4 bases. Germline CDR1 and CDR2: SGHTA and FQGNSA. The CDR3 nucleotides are TGTGCCAGCAGCTTAGGTAGCGGGGCGTACGAGCAGTACTTC. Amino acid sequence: CASSLGSGAYEQYF.

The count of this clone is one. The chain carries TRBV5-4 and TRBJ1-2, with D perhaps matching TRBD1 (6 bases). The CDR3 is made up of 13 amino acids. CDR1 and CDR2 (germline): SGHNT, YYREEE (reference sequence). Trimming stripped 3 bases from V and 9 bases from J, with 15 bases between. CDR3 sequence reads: CASSSIGGASYTF. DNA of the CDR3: TGTGCCAGCAGCTCCATTGGGGGGGCAAGCTACACCTTC.

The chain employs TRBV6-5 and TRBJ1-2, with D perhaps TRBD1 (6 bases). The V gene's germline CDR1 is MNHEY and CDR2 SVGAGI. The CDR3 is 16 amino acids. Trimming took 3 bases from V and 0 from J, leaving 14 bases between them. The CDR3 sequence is CASSYQQGGTNYGYTF. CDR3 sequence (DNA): TGTGCCAGCAGTTATCAACAGGGTGGGACTAACTATGGCTACACCTTC.

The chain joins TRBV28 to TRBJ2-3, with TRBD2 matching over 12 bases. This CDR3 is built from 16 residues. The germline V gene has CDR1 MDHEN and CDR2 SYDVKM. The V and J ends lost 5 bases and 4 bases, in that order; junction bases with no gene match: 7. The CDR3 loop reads CASSLRLAGEADTQYF. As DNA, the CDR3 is TGTGCCAGCAGTCTGCGACTAGCGGGGGAGGCAGATACGCAGTATTTT.

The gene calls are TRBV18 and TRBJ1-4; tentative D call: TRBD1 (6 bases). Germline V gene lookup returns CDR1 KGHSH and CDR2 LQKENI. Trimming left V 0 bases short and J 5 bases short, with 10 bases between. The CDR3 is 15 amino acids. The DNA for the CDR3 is TGTGCCAGCTCACCACCGGTCACAGGGAATGAAAAACTGTTTTTT. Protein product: CASSPPVTGNEKLFF.

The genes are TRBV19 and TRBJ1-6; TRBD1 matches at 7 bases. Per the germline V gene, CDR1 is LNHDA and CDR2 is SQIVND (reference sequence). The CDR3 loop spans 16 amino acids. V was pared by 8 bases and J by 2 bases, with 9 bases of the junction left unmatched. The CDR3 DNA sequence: TGTGCCAGTGGCCTGACAGGGATCACCTATAATTCACCCCTCCACTTT. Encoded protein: CASGLTGITYNSPLHF.

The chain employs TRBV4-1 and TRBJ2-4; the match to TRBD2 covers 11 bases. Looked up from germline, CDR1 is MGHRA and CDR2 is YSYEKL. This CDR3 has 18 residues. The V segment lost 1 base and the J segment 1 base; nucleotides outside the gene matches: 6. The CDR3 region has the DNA TGCGCCAGCAGCCAAGGAAGAGCTAGCGGGGGGGCCAAAAACATTCAGTACTTC. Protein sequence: CASSQGRASGGAKNIQYF.